The 14 T cell receptor beta chains reported below all come from one sample, sequenced in a study of blood T cell repertoires in COVID-19. Method: immunoSEQ multiplex PCR; TCRdb's copy keeps in-frame clones and lacks some. The sample consists of 45,000 or so clones, roughly 73% of them appearing once. Sequenced input: peripheral blood. The origin of the receptors is an elderly man with acute or convalescent COVID-19.

This chain joins TRBV6-5 and TRBJ2-7; D perhaps matches TRBD1 (6 bases). The CDR3 runs 14 residues. Trimming cost V 8 bases and J 1 base, with 15 bases left between them. The germline CDR1 and CDR2 sequences are MNHEY and SVGAGI. CDR3 nucleotides: TGTGCCAGCCGAGGAAGGACAGCTTCCTACGAGCAGTACTTC. It translates to CASRGRTASYEQYF.

There are a few counts of this clone. This chain links TRBV10-1 with TRBJ2-7; 9 nucleotides line up with TRBD2. Trimming removed 6 bases from V and 0 bases from J; junction bases left unmatched: 18. There are 19 residues in the CDR3. The germline CDR1 and CDR2 sequences are WNHNN and SYGVQD (reference sequence). DNA for the CDR3: TGCGCCAGCAGATCTGGACTAGCGCGAACTGTTAGGACCTCCTACGAGCAGTACTTC. Its translation: CASRSGLARTVRTSYEQYF.

This chain joins TRBV7-8 and TRBJ2-1; 10 bases map to TRBD2. Unmatched junction bases numbered 1, after V lost 1 base and J lost 7 bases. Germline CDR1 reads SGHVS; CDR2 reads FQNEAQ. This CDR3 comprises 14 residues. The CDR3 reads CASSLGTSGNEQFF. The CDR3 bases are TGTGCCAGCAGCTTAGGGACTAGCGGAAATGAGCAGTTCTTC.

This chain links TRBV7-2 with TRBJ2-7, with 7 bases that match TRBD1. Germline CDR1 and CDR2: SGHTA and FQGNSA. The CDR3 has 18 amino acids. V lost 5 bases to trimming and J lost 5 bases; unmatched junction nucleotides: 21. CDR3 sequence (DNA): TGTGCCAGCAGCCTAACAACCAGGGGGTTTAGGGGCCAAGACGAGCAGTACTTC. Its translation: CASSLTTRGFRGQDEQYF.

V gene TRBV28 combines with J gene TRBJ1-5; D is undetermined. Germline CDR1 and CDR2: MDHEN and SYDVKM. This CDR3 comprises 15 residues. Deletions cut 5 bases from V and 1 base from J, with 12 bases between. The CDR3 reads CASSPLGKSNQPQHF. The CDR3 coding sequence is TGTGCCAGCAGTCCCCTGGGCAAGAGCAATCAGCCCCAGCATTTT.

The chain uses TRBV7-2 and TRBJ2-2; TRBD1 is a possible D gene (8 bases). Germline assignment: CDR1 SGHTA and CDR2 FQGNSA. Trimming pared 5 bases from V and 6 bases from J, leaving 19 bases between. The CDR3 sequence is 16 residues long. The CDR3 nucleotides read TGTGCCAGCAGCACCAACAGGGGGGGTCCGGCCGGGGAGCTGTTTTTT. Translating gives CASSTNRGGPAGELFF.

This chain uses TRBV10-3 with TRBJ2-7; 12 positions match TRBD2. The CDR3 runs to 14 residues. V lost 6 bases to trimming and J lost 0 bases; unmatched junction nucleotides: 0. The germline V gene has CDR1 ENHRY and CDR2 SYGVKD. The CDR3 nucleotides read TGTGCCATCAGGACTAGCGGGAGCTCCTACGAGCAGTACTTC. As protein: CAIRTSGSSYEQYF.

The chain joins TRBV9 to TRBJ2-3; 8 bases agree with TRBD2. CDR3 length equals 17 residues. Germline loops: CDR1 SGDLS, CDR2 YYNGEE. V lost 0 bases to trimming and J lost 0 bases; unmatched junction nucleotides: 6. The CDR3 DNA is TGTGCCAGCAGCGTAGGCCCGGGACTAGACAGCACAGATACGCAGTATTTT. It codes for CASSVGPGLDSTDTQYF.

This clone appeared a few times. V gene TRBV5-1 combines with J gene TRBJ2-7, with D possibly TRBD1 on 5 matching bases. Germline loops: CDR1 SGHRS, CDR2 YFSETQ. CDR3 length: 13 residues. V was shortened by 2 bases and J by 5 bases, with 11 bases between the two germline ends. The CDR3 bases are TGCGCCAGCAGCTTTATTCAGGGAAACGAGCAGTACTTC. This codes for CASSFIQGNEQYF. Together with reference TRBV5-1 and TRBJ2-7, the CDR3 gives the full variable domain: KAGVTQTPRYLIKTRGQQVTLSCSPISGHRSVSWYQQTPGQGLQFLFEYFSETQRNKGNFPGRFSGRQFSNSRSEMNVSTLELGDSALYLCASSFIQGNEQYFGPGTRLTVT.

This clone was detected ten times or more. This chain connects TRBV5-1 to TRBJ2-1; 10 bases align to TRBD2. J was trimmed by 7 bases and V by 1 base; bases with no gene match: 2. CDR1 SGHRS and CDR2 YFSETQ come from the germline V gene. The CDR3 spans 14 residues. CDR3 in amino acids: CASSLTSGMNEQFF. The CDR3 nucleotides read TGCGCCAGCAGCTTGACTAGCGGGATGAATGAGCAGTTCTTC. The full variable domain, rest sourced from reference TRBV5-1 and TRBJ2-1, is KAGVTQTPRYLIKTRGQQVTLSCSPISGHRSVSWYQQTPGQGLQFLFEYFSETQRNKGNFPGRFSGRQFSNSRSEMNVSTLELGDSALYLCASSLTSGMNEQFFGPGTRLTVL.

V usage is TRBV11-2 and J usage is TRBJ2-1, with 7 bases fitting TRBD2. The CDR3 spans 15 residues. Germline CDR1 SGHAT, CDR2 FQNNGV. The V gene end was trimmed by 3 bases and the J gene end by 7 bases; junction bases not matched to a gene: 9. CDR3 sequence: CASSFRTGGGNEQFF. As DNA, the CDR3 is TGTGCCAGCAGCTTTAGAACGGGAGGAGGTAATGAGCAGTTCTTC.

The CDR3 bases are TGTGCCAGCGTCAGGCTCAGCTCCTATAATTCACCCCTCCACTTT. Its protein product is CASVRLSSYNSPLHF. This chain uses TRBV28 with TRBJ1-6; D remains ambiguous. Germline assignment: CDR1 MDHEN and CDR2 SYDVKM. CDR3 length: 15 residues. Trimming took off 8 bases at V and 0 bases at J, with 11 bases between the two ends.

CDR3 nucleotide sequence: TGTGCCAGCAGTTCGGAGGGGCGGATGAGGTATGGCTACACCTTC. It encodes CASSSEGRMRYGYTF. The chain is built from TRBV28 and TRBJ1-2; weak D call: TRBD1 (5 bases). The V and J ends lost 4 bases and 5 bases respectively, with 17 bases between them. The CDR3 consists of 15 residues. The germline V gene encodes CDR1 MDHEN and CDR2 SYDVKM.

The rearrangement uses TRBV5-1 and TRBJ1-1; 8 bases are shared with TRBD1. CDR1 is SGHRS, CDR2 YFSETQ, per germline. This CDR3 has 14 amino acids. J gave up 6 bases and V 4 bases, and 8 bases lay outside the gene matches. The DNA of the CDR3 is TGCGCCAGCAGCCACGGACAGGGAGGGGCTGAAGCTTTCTTT. This codes for CASSHGQGGAEAFF.